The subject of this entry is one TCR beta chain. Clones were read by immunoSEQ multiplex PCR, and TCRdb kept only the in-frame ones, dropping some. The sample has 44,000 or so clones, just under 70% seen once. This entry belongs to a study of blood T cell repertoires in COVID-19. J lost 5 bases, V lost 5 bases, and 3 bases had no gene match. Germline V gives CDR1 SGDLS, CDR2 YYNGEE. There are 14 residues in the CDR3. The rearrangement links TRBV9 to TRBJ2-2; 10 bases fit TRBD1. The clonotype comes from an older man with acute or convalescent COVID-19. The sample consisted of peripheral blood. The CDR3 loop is CASRTGGATGELFF. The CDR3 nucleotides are TGTGCCAGCAGGACAGGGGGCGCGACCGGGGAGCTGTTTTTT.